These 9 T cell receptor beta chains came from one sample sequenced in a study of PD-1 blockade in classical Hodgkin lymphoma. Sequencing used immunoSEQ multiplex PCR; TCRdb keeps in-frame clones, though not all of them. The sample carries tens of thousands of clones, around 82% recorded once. Every patient experienced relapse after autologous stem cell transplantation, and brentuximab vedotin exposure varied. The specimen comprised peripheral blood mononuclear cells (PBMCs), sampled before the second cycle of nivolumab. The receptors were gathered from a human donor with classical Hodgkin lymphoma.

This clone has a handful of counts. V is TRBV7-9 and J is TRBJ2-1; D is possibly TRBD1 (6 bases). Between the trimmed V and J ends, which lost 3 bases and 4 bases, there was a span of 10 bases. The CDR3 totals 14 residues. Germline CDR1 SEHNR, CDR2 FQNEAQ (reference sequence). The CDR3 sequence: CASSFRTAYNEQFF. DNA for the CDR3: TGTGCCAGCAGCTTCAGGACAGCGTACAATGAGCAGTTCTTC.

V and J are TRBV28 and TRBJ1-1; D gene uncertain. Trimming shortened V by 8 bases and J by 2 bases, and 9 bases separated the two germline ends. Germline CDR1 MDHEN, CDR2 SYDVKM. The CDR3 extends over 12 amino acids. The CDR3 sequence is CASRPANTEAFF. DNA for the CDR3: TGTGCCAGCCGACCTGCCAACACTGAAGCTTTCTTT.

Only a few counts were recorded for this clone. The V call is TRBV5-4, the J call TRBJ1-2; 7 bases fit TRBD1. This CDR3 is built from 12 residues. The V gene end was trimmed by 5 bases and the J gene end by 6 bases; junction bases not matched to a gene: 4. Per the germline V gene, CDR1 is SGHNT and CDR2 is YYREEE (reference sequence). The DNA of the CDR3 is TGTGCCAGCAGACCTGACAGGGATGGCTACACCTTC. This codes for CASRPDRDGYTF.

V gene TRBV2 combines with J gene TRBJ2-5; maybe TRBD2 (5 bases). The CDR3 has 13 residues. Trimming pared 6 bases from V and 3 bases from J, leaving 11 bases between. Germline V gives CDR1 SNHLY, CDR2 FYNNEI. The CDR3 reads CASSRDREETQYF. For the CDR3, the DNA is TGTGCCAGCAGCCGGGATCGGGAAGAGACCCAGTACTTC. Full variable domain (missing parts from reference TRBV2 and TRBJ2-5): EPEVTQTPSHQVTQMGQEVILRCVPISNHLYFYWYRQILGQKVEFLVSFYNNEISEKSEIFDDQFSVERPDGSNFTLKIRSTKLEDSAMYFCASSRDREETQYFGPGTRLLVL.

This clone was seen a single time. The chain couples TRBV7-9 to TRBJ1-1; D gene unclear. V was clipped by 4 bases and J by 3 bases, with 9 bases between them. The V gene's germline CDR1 is SEHNR and CDR2 FQNEAQ (reference sequence). This CDR3 has 13 residues. In DNA, the CDR3 is TGTGCCAGCAGCTATAGTAGGGACACTGAAGCTTTCTTT. The encoded protein is CASSYSRDTEAFF.

This clone was recorded only once. The chain carries TRBV7-2 and TRBJ2-3, with 12 bases aligning to TRBD2. Germline V gives CDR1 SGHTA, CDR2 FQGNSA. The CDR3 is 16 residues long. V dropped 5 bases and J dropped 6; count of bases not matched to a gene: 9. CDR3 nucleotides: TGTGCCAGCAGCCCCCCAAGACTAGCGGGGGCCGATACGCAGTATTTT. Residues: CASSPPRLAGADTQYF.

This clone is categorized as medium-sized. In nucleotides, the CDR3 is TGTGCCAGTAGTCTCCCGGGACCGTACTATGGCTACACCTTC. Translation gives CASSLPGPYYGYTF. The rearrangement uses TRBV19 and TRBJ1-2; TRBD1 might be the D (5 bases). The CDR3 covers 14 residues. V lost 5 bases to trimming and J lost 3 bases, with 13 bases between them. Germline V gene lookup returns CDR1 LNHDA and CDR2 SQIVND (reference sequence).

The chain joins TRBV18 to TRBJ2-1, with 10 positions matching TRBD2. The CDR3 totals 17 residues. Germline V gives CDR1 KGHSH, CDR2 LQKENI. V lost 2 bases to trimming and J lost 3 bases; unmatched junction nucleotides: 7. The CDR3 sequence is CASSPLESGGDYNEQFF. The CDR3 DNA reads as TGTGCCAGCTCACCATTAGAGAGCGGGGGGGACTACAATGAGCAGTTCTTC.

This clone was counted a single time. This clone may be a read error of a much larger clone one base away. In the same sample, other DNA sequences code for this CDR3. This chain joins TRBV4-3 and TRBJ1-5; TRBD1 might be the D (6 bases). Germline lookup yields CDR1 LGHNA and CDR2 YSLEER. V was clipped by 0 bases and J by 2 bases, with 11 bases between them. The CDR3 loop spans 16 amino acids. The CDR3 DNA is TGCGCCAGCAGCCAAGATCTGAGGGGGGGCAATCAGCCCCAGCATTTT. Its translation: CASSQDLRGGNQPQHF.